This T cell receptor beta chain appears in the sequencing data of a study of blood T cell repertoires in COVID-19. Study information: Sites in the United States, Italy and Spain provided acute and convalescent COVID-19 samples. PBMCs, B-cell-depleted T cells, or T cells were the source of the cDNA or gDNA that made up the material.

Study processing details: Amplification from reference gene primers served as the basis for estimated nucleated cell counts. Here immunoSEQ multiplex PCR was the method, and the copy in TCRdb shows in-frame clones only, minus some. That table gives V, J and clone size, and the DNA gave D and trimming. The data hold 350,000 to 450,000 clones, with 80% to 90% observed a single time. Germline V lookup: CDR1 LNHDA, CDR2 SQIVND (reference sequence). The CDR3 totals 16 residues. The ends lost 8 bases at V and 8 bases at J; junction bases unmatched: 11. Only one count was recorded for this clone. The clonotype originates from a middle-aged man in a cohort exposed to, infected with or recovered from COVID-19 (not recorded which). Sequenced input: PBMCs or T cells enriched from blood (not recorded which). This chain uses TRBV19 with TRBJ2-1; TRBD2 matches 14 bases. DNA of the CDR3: TGTGCCAGTCTCCATCCCGGGACTAGCGGGAGCGATGAGCAGTTCTTC. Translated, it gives CASLHPGTSGSDEQFF.